These 32 T cell receptor beta chains were all obtained from the same sample, sequenced in a study of a mutant IDH1 vaccine in newly diagnosed glioma. Which antigens these TCRs recognize remains unknown. Time point noted: week 11, during vaccination. The content of each vaccine dose was 300 ug of mutant IDH1 20-mer peptide, and topical imiquimod accompanied it. TCRdb's copy holds only in-frame clones and misses some; the assay was immunoSEQ multiplex PCR. The table lists 30,000 to 35,000 clones, 90% of them singletons, with 20% in the top ten. The specimen comprised PBMCs, sampled from a glioma patient whose treatment included an IDH1 peptide vaccine. The origin of the receptors is a man aged 18 to 29 with glioma.

The rearrangement joins TRBV7-9 to TRBJ2-5; either TRBD1 or TRBD2 may supply D (6 bases each). Trimming stripped 5 bases from V and 4 bases from J, with 17 bases between. Per the germline V gene, CDR1 is SEHNR and CDR2 is FQNEAQ (reference sequence). The CDR3 has 15 amino acids. The CDR3 reads CASSLWGAQIETQYF. The CDR3 coding sequence is TGTGCCAGCAGCCTCTGGGGGGCGCAGATAGAGACCCAGTACTTC.

The V gene is TRBV7-2, the J gene TRBJ1-4; no clear D. CDR1 and CDR2 from the germline V gene are SGHTA and FQGNSA. The CDR3 is 16 residues long. Between the trimmed V and J ends, which lost 3 bases and 3 bases, there was a span of 14 bases. CDR3 sequence reads: CASSLNLEGANEKLFF. The CDR3 region has the DNA TGTGCCAGCAGCTTGAATTTAGAGGGAGCTAATGAAAAACTGTTTTTT.

J is TRBJ2-3 and V is TRBV7-2, with 14 bases lining up with TRBD2. Germline V gene lookup returns CDR1 SGHTA and CDR2 FQGNSA. The CDR3 extends over 16 amino acids. Unmatched junction bases numbered 3, after V lost 4 bases and J lost 3 bases. CDR3 sequence (DNA): TGTGCCAGCAGCTCGGGACTAGCGGGAGCAACAGATACGCAGTATTTT. Protein sequence: CASSSGLAGATDTQYF.

This chain connects TRBV30 to TRBJ2-2; TRBD1 aligns across 9 bases. Looked up from germline, CDR1 is GTSNPN and CDR2 is SVGIG (reference sequence). The CDR3 consists of 22 residues. V lost 3 bases to trimming and J lost 1 base; unmatched junction nucleotides: 24. The CDR3 coding sequence is TGTGCCTGGAGGGTCGGGACAGGGTGGTATCCCGCAAAAAAAAAGAACACCGGGGAGCTGTTTTTT. Residues: CAWRVGTGWYPAKKKNTGELFF.

The chain recombines TRBV30 with TRBJ1-1, with D possibly TRBD1 on 5 matching bases. The CDR3 is 14 residues long. V shed 3 bases and J shed 0 bases, with 11 bases lying between them. Germline CDR1 reads GTSNPN; CDR2 reads SVGIG (reference sequence). CDR3 protein: CAWSPGLMNTEAFF. Written as DNA, the CDR3 is TGTGCCTGGAGCCCAGGGTTGATGAACACTGAAGCTTTCTTT.

The chain is built from TRBV29-1 and TRBJ2-7, with TRBD1 matching over 8 bases. The CDR3 length is 13 residues. The V segment lost 4 bases and the J segment 1 base; nucleotides outside the gene matches: 3. Germline loops: CDR1 SQVTM, CDR2 ANQGSEA. The CDR3 spells CSVGDRWSYEQYF. CDR3 in DNA: TGCAGCGTTGGGGACAGGTGGTCCTACGAGCAGTACTTC.

V gene TRBV27 combines with J gene TRBJ1-1; possible D gene TRBD1, 5 bases. The CDR3 has 13 amino acids. V was cut by 0 bases and J by 4 bases, with 6 bases left in between. Germline V gives CDR1 MNHEY, CDR2 SMNVEV (reference sequence). The CDR3 coding sequence is TGTGCCAGCAGTTTATCAGGGGTCACTGAAGCTTTCTTT. It encodes CASSLSGVTEAFF.

V and J are TRBV5-6 and TRBJ2-7, with D uncertain. The V end was cut by 1 base, the J end by 7 bases, with 18 bases between. The germline V gene encodes CDR1 SGHDT and CDR2 YYEEEE. The CDR3 runs to 15 residues. The CDR3 DNA sequence: TGTGCCAGCAGCTTGCTTCCCAGCCAAGAAGGGGAGCAGTACTTC. Protein product: CASSLLPSQEGEQYF.

The rearrangement uses TRBV7-2 and TRBJ1-1; maybe TRBD1 (5 bases). Germline-derived CDR1 and CDR2 are SGHTA and FQGNSA. The V and J ends lost 4 bases and 4 bases respectively, with 16 bases between them. The CDR3 runs 15 residues. CDR3 in amino acids: CASSSSGARATEAFF. As DNA, the CDR3 is TGTGCCAGCAGCTCTTCCGGGGCTAGGGCCACTGAAGCTTTCTTT. Combining the CDR3 with reference TRBV7-2 and TRBJ1-1 gives the whole variable domain GAGVSQSPSNKVTEKGKDVELRCDPISGHTALYWYRQSLGQGLEFLIYFQGNSAPDKSGLPSDRFSAERTGGSVSTLTIQRTQQEDSAVYLCASSSSGARATEAFFGQGTRLTVV.

In DNA form, the CDR3 reads TGTGCCTGGACAACCTCGGGGGGTAGAAGGGCTGAAGCTTTCTTT. Translation gives CAWTTSGGRRAEAFF. The genes are TRBV30 and TRBJ1-1; D is possibly TRBD1 (5 bases). CDR1 is GTSNPN, CDR2 SVGIG, per germline (reference sequence). The CDR3 runs to 15 residues. V lost 4 bases and J 6 bases, leaving 21 bases between the germline ends.

The V call is TRBV19, the J call TRBJ1-5; D remains ambiguous. Germline V gene data show CDR1 as LNHDA and CDR2 as SQIVND (reference sequence). This CDR3 is 12 amino acids long. V lost 7 bases, J lost 7 bases, and 11 bases lay in between. The CDR3 loop reads CASKYRNQPQHF. CDR3 nucleotides: TGTGCCAGTAAGTATAGGAACCAGCCCCAGCATTTT.

This chain links TRBV7-9 with TRBJ1-5, with D perhaps matching TRBD1 (6 bases). Germline assignment: CDR1 SEHNR and CDR2 FQNEAQ (reference sequence). Trimming stripped 4 bases from V and 7 bases from J, with 11 bases between. The CDR3 has 13 residues. This CDR3 is CASSSTGIQPQHF. CDR3 DNA: TGTGCCAGCAGCTCCACAGGGATCCAGCCCCAGCATTTT.

V usage is TRBV14 and J usage is TRBJ2-1; TRBD2 aligns across 8 bases. Germline values: CDR1 SGHDN, CDR2 FVKESK. The CDR3 totals 16 residues. Trimming took 0 bases from V and 2 from J; bases not matched to a gene: 3. CDR3 loop: CASSQDGGGTYNEQFF. In DNA form, the CDR3 reads TGTGCCAGCAGCCAAGACGGGGGGGGTACCTACAATGAGCAGTTCTTC.

A single count supports this clone. DNA for the CDR3: TGTGCCAGCAGTGCAATCGGACTCATGAACACTGAAGCTTTCTTT. This codes for CASSAIGLMNTEAFF. The rearrangement joins TRBV6-1 to TRBJ1-1; D not resolved. The CDR3 has 15 amino acids. The germline V and J ends were trimmed by 4 bases and 0 bases, with 12 bases remaining between them. CDR1 MNHNS and CDR2 SASEGT come from the germline V gene.

This chain uses TRBV10-3 with TRBJ1-4; D is possibly TRBD1 (5 bases). Germline CDR1 ENHRY, CDR2 SYGVKD. V lost 4 bases and J 7 bases, leaving 16 bases between the germline ends. The CDR3 consists of 15 residues. The CDR3 region is CAISAAPGTSEKLFF. The CDR3 DNA sequence: TGTGCCATCAGTGCCGCACCGGGGACCTCTGAAAAACTGTTTTTT.

V and J are TRBV2 and TRBJ2-7; D not certain. This CDR3 comprises 13 residues. V lost 7 bases and J 0 bases, leaving 10 bases between the germline ends. Germline V CDR1 and CDR2: SNHLY, FYNNEI. DNA of the CDR3: TGTGCCAGCACAGGCCTCTCCTCCTACGAGCAGTACTTC. This translates into CASTGLSSYEQYF.

The V gene is TRBV19, the J gene TRBJ1-5; D ambiguous. Germline V lookup: CDR1 LNHDA, CDR2 SQIVND (reference sequence). The CDR3 totals 17 residues. Trimming removed 0 bases at V and 6 bases at J, with 18 bases between. CDR3 region: CASSIDAAGGAGQPQHF. CDR3 bases: TGTGCCAGTAGTATAGATGCGGCAGGAGGTGCGGGTCAGCCCCAGCATTTT.

The V call is TRBV27, the J call TRBJ1-5, with TRBD1 matching 8 bases. After removal of 4 bases from V and 4 bases from J, the junction contained 6 bases not matched to a gene. Per germline, CDR1 MNHEY and CDR2 SMNVEV (reference sequence). This CDR3 region has 15 residues. CDR3 nucleotide sequence: TGTGCCAGCAGTTATGGGACAGGTCCTAATCAGCCCCAGCATTTT. This sequence encodes CASSYGTGPNQPQHF.

A single count supports this clone. The V and J genes are TRBV5-1 and TRBJ2-5; TRBD2 matches 7 bases. The CDR3 covers 16 residues. Trimming took 0 bases from V and 0 from J; bases not matched to a gene: 5. Germline CDR1 reads SGHRS; CDR2 reads YFSETQ. The CDR3 sequence: CASSLGVSGNQETQYF. In nucleotides, the CDR3 is TGCGCCAGCAGCTTGGGGGTCAGCGGGAACCAAGAGACCCAGTACTTC. Full variable domain (rest looked up from reference TRBV5-1 and TRBJ2-5): KAGVTQTPRYLIKTRGQQVTLSCSPISGHRSVSWYQQTPGQGLQFLFEYFSETQRNKGNFPGRFSGRQFSNSRSEMNVSTLELGDSALYLCASSLGVSGNQETQYFGPGTRLLVL.

This chain joins TRBV11-3 and TRBJ1-1; 8 bases fit TRBD1. The CDR3 is 13 residues long. V lost 6 bases and J lost 3; bases outside the gene matches: 3. Germline lookup yields CDR1 SGHNT and CDR2 YENEEA. CDR3 sequence: CASSQQGDTEAFF. In DNA, the CDR3 is TGTGCCAGCAGTCAACAGGGGGACACTGAAGCTTTCTTT. Drawing the rest from reference TRBV11-3 and TRBJ1-1, the complete variable domain is EAGVVQSPRYKIIEKKQPVAFWCNPISGHNTLYWYLQNLGQGPELLIRYENEEAVDDSQLPKDRFSAERLKGVDSTLKIQPAELGDSAVYLCASSQQGDTEAFFGQGTRLTVV.

This rearrangement joins TRBV6-1 to TRBJ1-5, with TRBD1 as a possible D gene (6 bases). The V end lost 0 bases, the J end lost 2 bases, and 17 bases lay between the germline ends. There are 18 residues in the CDR3. Germline V gene lookup returns CDR1 MNHNS and CDR2 SASEGT. The CDR3 sequence: CASSEAQVGARGNQPQHF. The CDR3 DNA follows: TGTGCCAGCAGTGAAGCGCAGGTGGGGGCGCGGGGCAATCAGCCCCAGCATTTT.

The J gene is TRBJ2-7, the V gene TRBV6-5, with 8 bases identical to TRBD1. V shed 6 bases and J 3 bases; nucleotides not matched to a gene: 7. Germline V gene lookup returns CDR1 MNHEY and CDR2 SVGAGI. The CDR3 has 14 residues. The CDR3 DNA reads TGTGCCAGCAGACGACAGGGGATTAACTACGAGCAGTACTTC. It yields the protein CASRRQGINYEQYF.

This clone was counted only a few times. The V gene is TRBV27, the J gene TRBJ2-1, with D possibly being TRBD1 (6 bases). The CDR3 is 17 residues long. Trimming shortened V by 4 bases and J by 4 bases, and 20 bases separated the two germline ends. The V gene's germline CDR1 is MNHEY and CDR2 SMNVEV (reference sequence). CDR3: CASSSRATGPRYNEQFF. The CDR3 nucleotides read TGTGCCAGCAGTTCCAGGGCGACAGGACCCAGGTACAATGAGCAGTTCTTC.

This rearrangement joins TRBV19 to TRBJ1-5, with D hard to call. The CDR3 sequence is 15 residues long. Germline V CDR1 and CDR2: LNHDA, SQIVND (reference sequence). V was cut by 3 bases and J by 0 bases, with 9 bases left in between. As DNA, the CDR3 is TGTGCCAGTAGTATTCCGCAGGTTAGCAATCAGCCCCAGCATTTT. Its protein product is CASSIPQVSNQPQHF.

This chain links TRBV29-1 with TRBJ2-1; 8 nucleotides match TRBD1. CDR3 size: 11 residues. With 6 bases clipped from V and 7 bases from J, the junction kept 2 bases outside the gene matches. Germline V CDR1 and CDR2: SQVTM, ANQGSEA. CDR3 nucleotides: TGCAGCGTAGACAGGGGTAATGAGCAGTTCTTC. Amino acids: CSVDRGNEQFF.

This clone came up once. This sequence joins TRBV14 and TRBJ1-3; D gene uncertain. In germline, CDR1 is SGHDN, CDR2 FVKESK. V was pared by 0 bases and J by 1 base, with 10 bases between. The CDR3 runs 16 residues. CDR3 in DNA: TGTGCCAGCAGCCAAGATAAGGCAGCGTCTGGAAACACCATATATTTT. Translation: CASSQDKAASGNTIYF.

The chain joins TRBV29-1 to TRBJ2-3; 12 nucleotides match TRBD2. Germline V gene lookup returns CDR1 SQVTM and CDR2 ANQGSEA. J was trimmed by 5 bases and V by 7 bases; bases with no gene match: 7. The CDR3 spans 14 residues. The CDR3 DNA sequence: TGCAGCGCCCGACTAGCGGGAGAAGAAGATACGCAGTATTTT. Its translation is CSARLAGEEDTQYF.

The count of this clone is one. This chain connects TRBV29-1 to TRBJ1-4; D perhaps matches TRBD1 (5 bases). This CDR3 spans 15 amino acids. The germline gives CDR1 SQVTM, CDR2 ANQGSEA. Trimming took off 1 base at V and 8 bases at J, with 17 bases between the two ends. The CDR3 region has the DNA TGCAGCGTTGAAGCCTCCGAGGGTCGGGGGGAAAAACTGTTTTTT. This codes for CSVEASEGRGEKLFF.

V and J are TRBV30 and TRBJ2-1; 13 positions match TRBD2. The germline gives CDR1 GTSNPN, CDR2 SVGIG (reference sequence). CDR3 length: 14 amino acids. The trim removed 5 bases at V and 7 bases at J, leaving 5 bases unmatched. The CDR3 coding sequence is TGTGCCTGGGGGGGACTAGCGGGAAGGAATGAGCAGTTCTTC. Translating it yields CAWGGLAGRNEQFF.

V is TRBV28 and J is TRBJ1-2; 10 bases are a match to TRBD1. The CDR3 covers 16 residues. Per the germline V gene, CDR1 is MDHEN and CDR2 is SYDVKM. The trim removed 6 bases at V and 2 bases at J, leaving 9 bases unmatched. The CDR3 protein is CASRNPGTGANYGYTF. In nucleotides, the CDR3 is TGTGCCAGCAGGAACCCTGGGACAGGGGCCAACTATGGCTACACCTTC.

The chain has TRBV25-1 and TRBJ2-3; 7 bases are shared with TRBD2. Germline CDR1 is MGHDK and CDR2 is SYGVNS. This CDR3 region has 15 residues. V shed 1 base and J 4 bases; nucleotides not matched to a gene: 5. The CDR3 sequence: CASSEFGGGPDTQYF. In DNA, the CDR3 is TGTGCCAGCAGTGAATTCGGGGGAGGGCCAGATACGCAGTATTTT.

V is TRBV30 and J is TRBJ1-5; D remains unclear. Germline loops: CDR1 GTSNPN, CDR2 SVGIG (reference sequence). The CDR3 is made up of 13 amino acids. V gave up 4 bases and J gave up 6 bases, with 13 bases separating them. CDR3 region: CAWTPGPSQPQHF. The DNA of the CDR3 is TGTGCCTGGACTCCGGGCCCCAGTCAGCCCCAGCATTTT.